This T cell receptor beta chain comes out of a study of technical replicates of blood from a handful of donors. TCRdb keeps only in-frame clones here, not all; method: immunoSEQ multiplex PCR. The repertoire holds tens of thousands of clones, with roughly 90% as singletons. CDR1 SGHDT and CDR2 YYEEEE come from the germline V gene. Trimming cost V 4 bases and J 0 bases; bases outside gene matches: 2. CDR3 length: 15 residues. Material: T cells isolated from PBMCs. The sequence came from a human donor in good health. V is TRBV5-6 and J is TRBJ1-5; TRBD1 matches 9 bases. The CDR3 sequence: CASSTGGSSNQPQHF. In DNA, the CDR3 is TGTGCCAGCAGCACAGGGGGCTCTAGCAATCAGCCCCAGCATTTT.